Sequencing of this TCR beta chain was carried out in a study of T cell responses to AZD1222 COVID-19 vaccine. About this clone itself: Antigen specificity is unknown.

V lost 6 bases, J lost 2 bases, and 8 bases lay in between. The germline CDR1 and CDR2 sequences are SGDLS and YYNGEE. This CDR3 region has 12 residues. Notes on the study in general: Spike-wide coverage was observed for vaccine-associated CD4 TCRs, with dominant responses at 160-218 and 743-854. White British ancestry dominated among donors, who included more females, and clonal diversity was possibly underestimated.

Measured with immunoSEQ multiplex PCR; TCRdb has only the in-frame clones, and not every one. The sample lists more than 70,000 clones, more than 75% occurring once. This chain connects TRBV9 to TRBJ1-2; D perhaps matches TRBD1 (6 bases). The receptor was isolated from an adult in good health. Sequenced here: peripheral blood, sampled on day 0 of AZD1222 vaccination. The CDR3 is CASKTGNYGYTF. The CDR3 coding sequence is TGTGCCAGCAAAACAGGGAACTATGGCTACACCTTC.